This T cell receptor (beta chain) was sequenced in a study of T cell clones after liver transplantation. Data came from immunoSEQ multiplex PCR; TCRdb stores just in-frame clones and leaves some out. In the table there are approximately 22,000 clones, roughly 92% of which are singletons. V trimming: 4 bases; J trimming: 5 bases; junction bases outside the gene matches: 10. The CDR3 is 15 residues long. CDR1 SQVTM and CDR2 ANQGSEA come from the germline V gene. V gene TRBV29-1 combines with J gene TRBJ2-1, with 8 bases matching TRBD1. The sample was CD8+ T cells from blood, taken about 25 months after liver transplant. The clonotype originates from a human patient who received a liver transplant. Certain T cells may be donor cells from the graft. CDR3 in amino acids: CSVAGQGGLHNEQFF. CDR3 DNA sequence: TGCAGCGTTGCTGGACAGGGAGGTTTGCACAATGAGCAGTTCTTC.